This T cell receptor beta chain was captured by sequencing in a study of breast tumors, draining lymph nodes, adjacent tissues. Points from the study as a whole: Data only fit, rather than demonstrated, lymph node origin of most tumor T cells. Tumor repertoires ranked between lymph nodes and nontumor tissue in diversity, with V and J gene preferences. Findings are consistent with lymph node origin and intratumoral expansion of most tumor T cells. Tumor and nontumor repertoires were significantly more similar in luminal-like than in basal-like breast cancer.

TCRdb reanalysed the multiplex PCR reads using MiXCR and keeps one entry per CDR3 protein. The data show approximately 130,000 distinct CDR3 sequences, 21% seen once. This clonotype showed up many times. Its specificity is not known. Breast cancer patients provided tissue from their axillary draining lymph nodes. CDR3 size: 15 residues. Germline V CDR1 and CDR2: MNHEY, SVGAGI. J lost 2 bases, V lost 5 bases, and 9 bases had no gene match. This TCR came from a female donor with breast cancer. Some clones in this sample may be carry-over from other donors' samples. The chain recombines TRBV6-5 with TRBJ2-7; 7 bases agree with TRBD2. Source material: axillary lymph node tissue. This CDR3 reads CASSAMGGDTYEQYF. CDR3 sequence (DNA): TGTGCCAGCAGTGCCATGGGAGGGGATACCTACGAGCAGTACTTC.